Presented here are 27 T cell receptor beta chains from one specimen sequenced in a study of response to subunit inactivated influenza vaccine. One entry per CDR3 protein results from TCRdb running MiXCR on the RT-PCR reads. This repertoire shows a few hundred thousand distinct CDR3 sequences, 22% found once; its top ten account for 10%. The sequenced sample was PBMCs from blood, obtained about 20 months after vaccination. These TCRs come from a man aged 45 to 75 who received an inactivated influenza vaccine.

The chain has TRBV28 and TRBJ1-4; 9 bases align to TRBD1. The CDR3 consists of 15 residues. V dropped 8 bases and J dropped 5; count of bases not matched to a gene: 9. Germline V lookup: CDR1 MDHEN, CDR2 SYDVKM. The CDR3 loop is CASQRTGAINEKLFF. Here the CDR3 DNA reads TGTGCCAGCCAAAGGACAGGGGCTATCAATGAAAAACTGTTTTTT. Supplemented by reference TRBV28 and TRBJ1-4, the full variable domain reads DVKVTQSSRYLVKRTGEKVFLECVQDMDHENMFWYRQDPGLGLRLIYFSYDVKMKEKGDIPEGYSVSREKKERFSLILESASTNQTSMYLCASQRTGAINEKLFFGSGTQLSVL.

This clonotype was observed a handful of times. The chain couples TRBV5-1 to TRBJ2-2; TRBD1 is a possible D gene (5 bases). The CDR3 has 16 residues. Germline V gene sequence: CDR1 SGHRS, CDR2 YFSETQ. Deletions cut 0 bases from V and 2 bases from J, with 11 bases between. The CDR3 nucleotides are TGCGCCAGCAGCTTGGCCTACAGGACAAACACCGGGGAGCTGTTTTTT. Its translation: CASSLAYRTNTGELFF.

Many counts were recorded for this clonotype. The chain couples TRBV7-2 to TRBJ1-1, with a possible D match to TRBD1 (6 bases). The CDR3 sequence is 16 residues long. Germline CDR1 is SGHTA and CDR2 is FQGNSA. V lost 6 bases and J lost 0, with 17 bases in between. In DNA, the CDR3 is TGTGCCAGCAGTCGACAATACGGACAGCTGAACACTGAAGCTTTCTTT. Its translation is CASSRQYGQLNTEAFF.

The V gene is TRBV12-3 or TRBV12-4, the J gene TRBJ1-5; 10 nucleotides match TRBD1. This CDR3 spans 14 amino acids. Trimming at V came to 6 bases and at J to 6 bases, leaving 5 bases not matched to a gene. As DNA, the CDR3 is TGTGCCAGCAGGCGGGGGACAGGGGCTCAGCCCCAGCATTTT. It encodes CASRRGTGAQPQHF.

This CDR3 reads CASSSWGGISYNEQFF. The CDR3 DNA reads TGTGCCAGCAGTTCGTGGGGCGGGATATCCTACAATGAGCAGTTCTTC. This chain connects TRBV28 to TRBJ2-1; D may be TRBD2 (6 bases). The ends were cut back, 4 bases at V and 1 base at J, with 14 bases in the middle. The CDR3 length is 16 residues. The germline CDR1 and CDR2 sequences are MDHEN and SYDVKM.

This clonotype was seen ten or more times. The chain uses TRBV18 and TRBJ1-5; TRBD1 matches at 9 bases. The J segment lost 0 bases and the V segment lost 6 bases, leaving 12 bases of the junction unmatched. Germline V gene sequence: CDR1 KGHSH, CDR2 LQKENI. CDR3 length: 18 amino acids. The DNA of the CDR3 is TGTGCCAGCTCTCGTCCGGGACAGGGCGCTTATAGCAATCAGCCCCAGCATTTT. Amino acids: CASSRPGQGAYSNQPQHF.

The gene calls are TRBV20-1 and TRBJ2-7; 8 positions agree with TRBD2. Germline trimming cut 4 bases from V and 0 bases from J; bases unmatched to any gene: 8. CDR3 size: 15 residues. Germline-derived CDR1 and CDR2 are DFQATT and SNEGSKA (reference sequence). CDR3 DNA: TGCAGTGCTACTAGCCTAGCGGGTCTCTCCTACGAGCAGTACTTC. As protein: CSATSLAGLSYEQYF.

The sample holds many counts of this clonotype. The rearrangement uses TRBV3-1 and TRBJ1-6; 7 bases are shared with TRBD1. V lost 4 bases and J lost 6; bases outside the gene matches: 3. From germline, CDR1 is LGHDT and CDR2 YNNKEL (reference sequence). CDR3 length equals 14 residues. CDR3 nucleotide sequence: TGTGCCAGCAGCCCGGGGACAGTTAATTCACCCCTCCACTTT. Translating gives CASSPGTVNSPLHF.

This clonotype was picked up a small number of times. The rearrangement links TRBV4-2 to TRBJ1-1; D remains ambiguous. The CDR3 is made up of 16 amino acids. The V end lost 0 bases, the J end lost 4 bases, and 15 bases lay between the germline ends. Germline-derived CDR1 and CDR2 are LGHNA and YNFKEQ. The CDR3 protein is CASSQEVGFSSTEAFF. In DNA, the CDR3 is TGTGCCAGCAGCCAAGAGGTCGGATTTTCTAGCACTGAAGCTTTCTTT.

This clonotype was observed a few times. The chain recombines TRBV2 with TRBJ1-5; D gene ambiguous. Trimming removed 1 base at V and 1 base at J, with 5 bases between. CDR1 is SNHLY and CDR2 is FYNNEI in the germline V gene. CDR3 length equals 14 residues. In DNA form, the CDR3 reads TGTGCCAGCAGTGAAGGACACAGCAATCAGCCCCAGCATTTT. Residues: CASSEGHSNQPQHF.

This chain connects TRBV5-5 to TRBJ1-4, with 7 bases identical to TRBD1. Trimming took 4 bases from V and 4 from J; bases not matched to a gene: 4. Germline values: CDR1 SGHKS, CDR2 YYEKEE (reference sequence). The CDR3 has 14 residues. This CDR3 reads CASSKDRINEKLFF. The CDR3 DNA follows: TGTGCCAGCAGCAAGGACAGGATTAATGAAAAACTGTTTTTT.

The V call is TRBV7-2, the J call TRBJ1-5; D is perhaps TRBD1 (5 bases). From germline, CDR1 is SGHTA and CDR2 FQGNSA. With 5 bases removed from V and 4 bases from J, the gap between germline ends came to 15 bases. CDR3 size: 15 residues. As DNA, the CDR3 is TGTGCCAGCAGCCCAGGGATGGGACGGAATCAGCCCCAGCATTTT. Protein product: CASSPGMGRNQPQHF.

The rearrangement links TRBV13 to TRBJ1-5; D is unresolved. The CDR3 has 13 residues. V gave up 5 bases and J gave up 5 bases, with 10 bases separating them. Germline V gene lookup returns CDR1 PRHDT and CDR2 FYEKMQ (reference sequence). DNA for the CDR3: TGTGCCAGCAGCACCGGAGTCGATCAGCCCCAGCATTTT. Protein sequence: CASSTGVDQPQHF.

The chain employs TRBV5-1 and TRBJ1-2; TRBD1 matches at 7 bases. Looked up from germline, CDR1 is SGHRS and CDR2 is YFSETQ. CDR3 size: 15 residues. After removal of 0 bases from V and 0 bases from J, the junction contained 2 bases not matched to a gene. As DNA, the CDR3 is TGCGCCAGCAGCTTGGCAGGGGGAGCTAACTATGGCTACACCTTC. Its protein is CASSLAGGANYGYTF.

This clonotype was observed a handful of times. The genes are TRBV6-1 and TRBJ1-2; D is perhaps TRBD1 (6 bases). Trimming removed 3 bases from V and 4 bases from J, with 12 bases in between. This CDR3 has 14 residues. Germline CDR1 and CDR2: MNHNS and SASEGT. The CDR3, as DNA: TGTGCCAGCAGTGAGTGGACAGTAACCTATGGCTACACCTTC. It specifies CASSEWTVTYGYTF.

This clonotype has a handful of counts. The chain employs TRBV2 and TRBJ2-7; maybe TRBD2 (5 bases). Germline CDR1 SNHLY, CDR2 FYNNEI. V gave up 8 bases and J gave up 0 bases, with 14 bases separating them. CDR3 size: 14 residues. The CDR3 loop is CASPKEVGSYEQYF. DNA of the CDR3: TGTGCCAGCCCGAAGGAGGTGGGCTCCTACGAGCAGTACTTC.

This clonotype was found a few times. The genes are TRBV6-2 or TRBV6-3 and TRBJ1-1; D unclear. The CDR3 loop spans 16 amino acids. V was shortened by 6 bases and J by 5 bases, with 22 bases between the two germline ends. Germline V gene lookup returns CDR1 MNHEY and CDR2 SVGEGT. CDR3 in amino acids: CASRIRATRTWTEAFF. CDR3 DNA: TGTGCCAGCAGGATCCGGGCCACTCGGACGTGGACTGAAGCTTTCTTT.

This clonotype occurred a few times. This chain connects TRBV27 to TRBJ1-2, with TRBD1 as a possible D gene (5 bases). V was trimmed by 6 bases and J by 6 bases, leaving 14 bases between them. This CDR3 is built from 13 residues. Germline CDR1 reads MNHEY; CDR2 reads SMNVEV (reference sequence). CDR3 sequence reads: CASRRDGRNGYTF. The CDR3 nucleotides read TGTGCCAGCAGACGGGACGGGCGAAATGGCTACACCTTC.

The rearrangement joins TRBV30 to TRBJ2-3; D assignment may be TRBD1 or TRBD2 (6 bases each). The germline V gene encodes CDR1 GTSNPN and CDR2 SVGIG (reference sequence). Trimming took 4 bases from V and 8 from J, leaving 16 bases between them. This CDR3 has 13 amino acids. CDR3 protein: CAWTHQEGGTQYF. The CDR3 coding sequence is TGTGCCTGGACGCACCAAGAGGGGGGTACGCAGTATTTT.

A word on this clonotype: This clone may be a read error of a much larger clone one base away. The chain joins TRBV15 to TRBJ1-4; D remains unclear. V lost 5 bases, J lost 7 bases, and 17 bases lay in between. From germline, CDR1 is LNHNV and CDR2 YYDKDF (reference sequence). CDR3 length equals 15 residues. The CDR3 here is CATSPDGFGSEKLFF. The CDR3 DNA follows: TGTGCCACCAGCCCTGACGGCTTTGGCAGTGAAAAACTGTTTTTT.

The chain employs TRBV7-9 and TRBJ1-2, with D hard to call. Trimming took off 2 bases at V and 2 bases at J, with 15 bases between the two ends. The CDR3 consists of 16 residues. Germline V lookup: CDR1 SEHNR, CDR2 FQNEAQ (reference sequence). The CDR3: CASSLTTVEGNYGYTF. For the CDR3, the DNA is TGTGCCAGCAGCTTAACCACAGTGGAGGGCAACTATGGCTACACCTTC.

About this clonotype: The germline gene is not matched at one end of the junction; a read error may be the cause. The CDR3 protein is CASSQDMGPSNQTQHF. In DNA form, the CDR3 reads TGTGCCAGCAGCCAAGATATGGGACCGAGCAATCAGACCCAGCATTTT. The chain recombines TRBV4-2 with TRBJ1-5, with D possibly being TRBD1 (5 bases). The CDR3 is made up of 16 amino acids. The V gene's germline CDR1 is LGHNA and CDR2 YNFKEQ.

The chain recombines TRBV5-1 with TRBJ2-3, with D hard to call. Germline CDR1 is SGHRS and CDR2 is YFSETQ. The CDR3 has 15 residues. Trimming shortened V by 1 base and J by 2 bases, and 11 bases separated the two germline ends. In DNA, the CDR3 is TGCGCCAGCAGCTTGTTGAGCGAAAACACAGATACGCAGTATTTT. Translation gives CASSLLSENTDTQYF.

This clonotype was observed at least ten times. The chain links TRBV7-8 to TRBJ1-5, with D perhaps matching TRBD1 (6 bases). Between the trimmed V and J ends, which lost 6 bases and 3 bases, there was a span of 15 bases. Germline CDR1 is SGHVS and CDR2 is FQNEAQ. The CDR3 totals 15 residues. CDR3 DNA: TGTGCCAGCAGTTATGGACAGAATCACAATCAGCCCCAGCATTTT. This codes for CASSYGQNHNQPQHF.

V and J are TRBV7-8 and TRBJ2-5, with unresolved D. CDR1 SGHVS and CDR2 FQNEAQ come from the germline V gene. This CDR3 comprises 13 residues. Trimming took off 2 bases at V and 1 base at J, with 5 bases between the two ends. In DNA, the CDR3 is TGTGCCAGCAGCTTACGCTTCCAAGAGACCCAGTACTTC. Translated: CASSLRFQETQYF.

This chain links TRBV5-1 with TRBJ2-4; no reliable D call. Trimming cost V 4 bases and J 15 bases, with 20 bases left between them. The CDR3 runs 13 residues. CDR1 SGHRS and CDR2 YFSETQ come from the germline V gene. For the CDR3, the DNA is TGCGCCAGCAGCCCGATACCGGCCAAGGAGTTGTACTTC. It translates to CASSPIPAKELYF.

This clonotype came up a few times. The chain uses TRBV7-2 and TRBJ1-1, with D possibly TRBD1 on 5 matching bases. This CDR3 is built from 14 residues. Per germline, CDR1 SGHTA and CDR2 FQGNSA. Trimming took off 6 bases at V and 4 bases at J, with 15 bases between the two ends. The CDR3 loop reads CASSLMGRVTEAFF. CDR3 bases: TGTGCCAGCAGTCTAATGGGGCGAGTCACTGAAGCTTTCTTT.